The next 5 T cell receptor beta chains were all read from a single sample in a study of identical twins (dated by TCRdb to the mid-2010s). Library construction relied on 5' RACE. The instrument given in TCRdb is Illumina HiSeq 2000. TCRdb trimmed the raw reads at Q25, called clones with MiXCR and kept productive beta chains. Duplicate CDR3 protein sequences are folded into a single record with the most common DNA and genes. Counted in this sample were approximately 190,000 distinct CDR3 sequences; about 15% of them appeared once. 35% to 45% of the sample is held by the ten biggest clonotypes. This sample also appeared in a second study, on T cells expressing NK-cell markers.

Sequencing was performed on CD8+ T cells sorted from blood. All receptors derive from a woman under 30 in good health.

The chain employs TRBV20-1 and TRBJ2-1, with D perhaps matching TRBD2 (5 bases). This CDR3 is built from 11 residues. Germline V CDR1 and CDR2: DFQATT, SNEGSKA (reference sequence). V was shortened by 3 bases and J by 11 bases, with 11 bases between the two germline ends. CDR3 DNA: TGCAGTGCTAGTTTGGGGAGTCAGCAGTTCTTC. It translates to CSASLGSQQFF.

The CDR3 reads CASSPSFGQGGGEQYF. The CDR3 DNA reads TGTGCCAGCAGCCCGTCCTTCGGGCAGGGAGGTGGCGAGCAGTACTTC. V is TRBV9 and J is TRBJ2-7; tentative D call: TRBD2 (6 bases). CDR1 and CDR2 (germline): SGDLS, YYNGEE. The V and J ends lost 4 bases and 6 bases respectively, with 23 bases between them. The CDR3 is 16 residues long.

This clonotype was observed at least ten times. The V gene is TRBV5-1, the J gene TRBJ2-1; 8 bases align to TRBD2. CDR3 length equals 15 residues. J gave up 7 bases and V 4 bases, and 10 bases lay outside the gene matches. From germline, CDR1 is SGHRS and CDR2 YFSETQ. This CDR3 is CASSQGTRDLNEQFF. In DNA, the CDR3 is TGCGCCAGCAGCCAAGGGACTAGAGATCTGAATGAGCAGTTCTTC.

The V gene is TRBV18, the J gene TRBJ2-1; no reliable D call. The V and J ends lost 2 bases and 8 bases respectively, with 16 bases between them. Germline CDR1 is KGHSH and CDR2 is LQKENI. This CDR3 has 15 residues. The CDR3 is CASSPIGSTDDEQFF. For the CDR3, the DNA is TGTGCCAGCTCACCAATCGGGTCAACTGACGATGAGCAGTTCTTC. The complete variable domain, with remaining parts taken from reference TRBV18 and TRBJ2-1, reads NAGVMQNPRHLVRRRGQEARLRCSPMKGHSHVYWYRQLPEEGLKFMVYLQKENIIDESGMPKERFSAEFPKEGPSILRIQQVVRGDSAAYFCASSPIGSTDDEQFFGPGTRLTVL.

The table lists this clonotype with many counts. The gene calls are TRBV5-1 and TRBJ2-7, with D tentatively TRBD1 (6 bases). Germline-derived CDR1 and CDR2 are SGHRS and YFSETQ. This CDR3 region has 12 residues. V gave up 6 bases and J gave up 11 bases, with 18 bases separating them. The DNA for the CDR3 is TGCGCCAGCACCCCCGGTGGGGGCCAGGAGTACTTC. Residues: CASTPGGGQEYF.